This is a list of T cell receptor beta chains from one sample in a study of OX40 agonist ivuxolimab in advanced cancers. This table comes from immunoSEQ multiplex PCR, and its TCRdb copy is limited to in-frame clones, with some not included. The sample lists 20,000 to 25,000 clones; 88% were seen once. Sample: CD4+ or CD8+ T cells sorted from blood, taken in a trial of the OX40 agonist ivuxolimab. These receptors were taken from an adult with an advanced solid tumor such as melanoma, head and neck, liver or kidney cancer. Each CDR3 is given with its conserved first and last residue. D genes are given only for firm matches. Not every row has a clone size; where given, it reads once, few, many or a size class.

cdr3_length j_call clone_size d_call v_call cdr3_aa cdr3_nt
13 TRBJ1-2 . . TRBV6-6 CASRSDRTDGYTF TGTGCCAGCAGATCCGACAGGACAGATGGCTACACCTTC
11 TRBJ2-1 . . TRBV6-6 CASERARLQFF TGTGCCAGCGAGAGAGCACGGCTGCAGTTCTTC
14 TRBJ1-1 . . TRBV2 CASARFGGNTEAFF TGTGCCAGCGCGAGGTTCGGGGGGAACACTGAAGCTTTCTTT
18 TRBJ1-5 . . TRBV11-2 CASSLGPRGGAWNQPQHF TGTGCCAGCAGCTTAGGGCCGCGAGGGGGAGCGTGGAATCAGCCCCAGCATTTT
10 TRBJ2-2 . . TRBV25-1 CATGTGELFF TGTGCCACGGGTACCGGGGAGCTGTTTTTT
15 TRBJ2-4 once . TRBV6-5 CASSYHNQAKNIQYF TGTGCCAGCAGTTACCACAATCAAGCCAAAAACATTCAGTACTTC
16 TRBJ2-1 . . TRBV11-2 CASSLVMGSSYNEQFF TGTGCCAGCAGCTTAGTAATGGGAAGCTCCTACAATGAGCAGTTCTTC
13 TRBJ2-5 . TRBD1 TRBV9 CASTGTDPRTQYF TGTGCCAGCACCGGGACAGACCCTCGAACCCAGTACTTC
13 TRBJ1-5 once TRBD1 TRBV6-5 CASSTGDNQPQHF TGTGCCAGCAGCACAGGGGACAATCAGCCCCAGCATTTT
15 TRBJ2-5 . TRBD2 TRBV30 CAWSNPAGEPWTQYF TGTGCCTGGAGCAACCCAGCGGGAGAGCCATGGACCCAGTACTTC
13 TRBJ2-5 . . TRBV5-8 CASSFGGGETQYF TGTGCCAGCAGCTTTGGGGGAGGAGAGACCCAGTACTTC
18 TRBJ2-7 once . TRBV5-6 CASSMDTIGEKRSYEQYF TGTGCCAGCAGCATGGATACTATCGGAGAAAAGCGGAGCTACGAGCAGTACTTC
12 TRBJ2-1 . . TRBV2 CASGTRYNEQFF TGTGCCAGCGGGACACGGTACAATGAGCAGTTCTTC
16 TRBJ2-5 once TRBD2 TRBV7-9 CASSLGHSGVLETQYF TGTGCCAGCAGCTTAGGGCATAGCGGGGTACTGGAGACCCAGTACTTC
14 TRBJ1-1 . . TRBV21-1 CASAGTPLNTEAFF TGTGCCAGCGCTGGGACACCCCTGAACACTGAAGCTTTCTTT
14 TRBJ1-3 . . TRBV7-9 CASMAQSSGNTIYF TGTGCCAGCATGGCCCAGAGCTCTGGAAACACCATATATTTT
15 TRBJ2-1 once TRBD2 TRBV10-3 CAISKTSGGYNEQFF TGTGCCATCAGTAAAACTAGCGGGGGCTACAATGAGCAGTTCTTC
14 TRBJ2-5 once . TRBV9 CASSVAHGQETQYF TGTGCCAGCAGCGTAGCTCATGGGCAAGAGACCCAGTACTTC
14 TRBJ2-5 . TRBD1 TRBV7-9 CASSLEGGAKTQYF TGTGCCAGCAGCTTAGAAGGGGGCGCGAAGACCCAGTACTTC
17 TRBJ1-1 . . TRBV29-1 CSVEDYLMGGLEDEAFF TGCAGCGTTGAAGATTATTTGATGGGGGGTTTGGAGGATGAAGCTTTCTTT
16 TRBJ2-7 . . TRBV21-1 CASSESYRSFSYEQYF TGTGCCAGCAGCGAATCATACAGGAGTTTCTCCTACGAGCAGTACTTC
16 TRBJ2-7 . . TRBV7-9 CASSLALGQASYEQYF TGTGCCAGCAGCTTAGCTTTGGGGCAGGCCTCCTACGAGCAGTACTTC